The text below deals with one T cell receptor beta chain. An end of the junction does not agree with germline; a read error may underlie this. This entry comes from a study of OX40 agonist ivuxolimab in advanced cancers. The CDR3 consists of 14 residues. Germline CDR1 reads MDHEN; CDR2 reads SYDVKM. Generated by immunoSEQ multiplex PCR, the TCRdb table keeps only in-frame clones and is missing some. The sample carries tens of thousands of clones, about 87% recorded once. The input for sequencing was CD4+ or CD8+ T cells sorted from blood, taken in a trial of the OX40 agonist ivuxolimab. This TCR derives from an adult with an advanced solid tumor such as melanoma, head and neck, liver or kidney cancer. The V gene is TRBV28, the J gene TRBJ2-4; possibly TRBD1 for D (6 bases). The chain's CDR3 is CASSFGLQGRGFFF. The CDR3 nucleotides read TGTGCCAGCAGTTTCGGGTTGCAGGGCAGGGGATTCTTCTTC.